This entry is about one TCR beta chain. The sample originates from a study of T cells in narcolepsy. The protocol was immunoSEQ multiplex PCR, while the TCRdb copy is restricted to in-frame clones and leaves out a portion. The table shows about 17,000 clones, with roughly two thirds occurring only once. Material for sequencing was CD45RA- memory CD8+ T cells from PBMCs. The sequence was collected from a human donor with narcolepsy.

The DNA for the CDR3 is TGTGCCAGCAGGGCTTCCGGGAGGTCTACCTACGAGCAGTACTTC. Translated, it gives CASRASGRSTYEQYF. V usage is TRBV7-2 and J usage is TRBJ2-7; TRBD2 aligns across 7 bases. V gave up 6 bases and J gave up 2 bases; unmatched junction bases: 10. The germline gives CDR1 SGHTA, CDR2 FQGNSA. The CDR3 consists of 15 residues.